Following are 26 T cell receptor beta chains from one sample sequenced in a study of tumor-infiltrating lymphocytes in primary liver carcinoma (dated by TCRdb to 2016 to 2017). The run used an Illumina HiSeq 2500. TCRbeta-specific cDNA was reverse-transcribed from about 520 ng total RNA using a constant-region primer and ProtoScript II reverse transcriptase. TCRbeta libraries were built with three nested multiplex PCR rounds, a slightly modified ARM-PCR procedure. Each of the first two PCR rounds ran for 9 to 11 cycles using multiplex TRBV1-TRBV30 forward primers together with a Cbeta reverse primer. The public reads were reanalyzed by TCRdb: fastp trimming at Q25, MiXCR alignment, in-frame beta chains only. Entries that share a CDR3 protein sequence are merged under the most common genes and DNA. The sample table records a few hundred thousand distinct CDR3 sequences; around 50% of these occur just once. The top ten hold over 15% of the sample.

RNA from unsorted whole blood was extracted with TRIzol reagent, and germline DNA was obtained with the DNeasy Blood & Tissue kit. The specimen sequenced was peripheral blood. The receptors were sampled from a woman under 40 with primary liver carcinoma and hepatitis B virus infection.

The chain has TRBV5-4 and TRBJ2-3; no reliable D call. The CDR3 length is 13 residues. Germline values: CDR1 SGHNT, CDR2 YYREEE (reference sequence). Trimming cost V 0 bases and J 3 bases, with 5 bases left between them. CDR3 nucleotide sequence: TGTGCCAGCAGCTTGGCTGAGACAGATACGCAGTATTTT. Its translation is CASSLAETDTQYF. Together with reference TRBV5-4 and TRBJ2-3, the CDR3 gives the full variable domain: ETGVTQSPTHLIKTRGQQVTLRCSSQSGHNTVSWYQQALGQGPQFIFQYYREEENGRGNFPPRFSGLQFPNYSSELNVNALELDDSALYLCASSLAETDTQYFGPGTRLTVL.

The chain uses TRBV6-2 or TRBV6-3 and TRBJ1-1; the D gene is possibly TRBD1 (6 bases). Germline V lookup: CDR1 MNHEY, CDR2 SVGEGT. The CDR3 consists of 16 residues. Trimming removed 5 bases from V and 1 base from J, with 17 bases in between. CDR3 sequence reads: CASSTIGGGGNTEAFF. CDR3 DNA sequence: TGTGCCAGCAGTACGATAGGGGGAGGCGGGAACACTGAAGCTTTCTTT.

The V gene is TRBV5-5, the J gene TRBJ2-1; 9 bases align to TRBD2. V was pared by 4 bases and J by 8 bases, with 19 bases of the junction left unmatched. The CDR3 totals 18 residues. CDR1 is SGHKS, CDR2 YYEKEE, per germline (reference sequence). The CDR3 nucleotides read TGTGCCAGCAGCCCCTTACTGACTAGCGGACTCCGAGGCGATGAGCAGTTCTTC. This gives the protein CASSPLLTSGLRGDEQFF.

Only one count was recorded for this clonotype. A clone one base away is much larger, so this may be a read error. CDR3 nucleotides: TGTGCCAGCAGTTTGATCGGGACGCAGGACGGGAACTATGGCTACACCTTC. Protein product: CASSLIGTQDGNYGYTF. V usage is TRBV12-3 or TRBV12-4 and J usage is TRBJ1-2; the D gene is possibly TRBD1 (5 bases). This CDR3 is built from 17 residues. V was trimmed by 3 bases and J by 2 bases, leaving 19 bases between them.

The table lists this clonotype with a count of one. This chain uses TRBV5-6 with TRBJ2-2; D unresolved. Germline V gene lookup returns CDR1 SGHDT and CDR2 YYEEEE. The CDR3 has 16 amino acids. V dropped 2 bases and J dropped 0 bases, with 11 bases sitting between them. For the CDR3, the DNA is TGTGCCAGCAGCTTTCGGTGGGTCACGAACACCGGGGAGCTGTTTTTT. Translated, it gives CASSFRWVTNTGELFF.

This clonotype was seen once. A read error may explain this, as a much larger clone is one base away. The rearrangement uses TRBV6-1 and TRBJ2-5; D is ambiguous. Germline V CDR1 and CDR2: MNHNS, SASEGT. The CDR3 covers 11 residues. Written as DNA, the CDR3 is TGTGCCAGCAGTGCACCAGAGACCCTGTACTTC. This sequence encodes CASSAPETLYF.

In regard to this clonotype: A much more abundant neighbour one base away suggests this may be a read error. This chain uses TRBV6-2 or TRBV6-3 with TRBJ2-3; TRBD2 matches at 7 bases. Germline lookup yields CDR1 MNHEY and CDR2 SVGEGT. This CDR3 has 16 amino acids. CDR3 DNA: TGTGCCAGCAGTTGGATCCTAGCGGCTAGCACAGATACGCAGTGTTTT. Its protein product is CASSWILAASTDTQCF.

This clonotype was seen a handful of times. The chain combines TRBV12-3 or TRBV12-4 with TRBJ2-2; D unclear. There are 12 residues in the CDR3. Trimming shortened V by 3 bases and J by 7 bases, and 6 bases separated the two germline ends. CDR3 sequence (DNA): TGTGCCAGCAGTTTCTGGGGCGGGGAGCTGTTTTTT. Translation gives CASSFWGGELFF.

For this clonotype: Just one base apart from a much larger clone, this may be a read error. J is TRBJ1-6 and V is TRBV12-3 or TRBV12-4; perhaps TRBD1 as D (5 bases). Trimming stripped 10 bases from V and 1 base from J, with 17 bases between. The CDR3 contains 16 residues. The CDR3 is CATMGERESYNSPLHF. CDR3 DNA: TGTGCCACCATGGGGGAAAGGGAATCCTATAATTCACCCCTCCACTTT.

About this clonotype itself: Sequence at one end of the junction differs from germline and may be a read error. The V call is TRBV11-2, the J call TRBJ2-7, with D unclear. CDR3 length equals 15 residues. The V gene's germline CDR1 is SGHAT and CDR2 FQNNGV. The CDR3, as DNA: TGTACCAGCAGGTCCCAGCAACCCGCACCCTACGAGCAGTACTTC. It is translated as CTSRSQQPAPYEQYF.

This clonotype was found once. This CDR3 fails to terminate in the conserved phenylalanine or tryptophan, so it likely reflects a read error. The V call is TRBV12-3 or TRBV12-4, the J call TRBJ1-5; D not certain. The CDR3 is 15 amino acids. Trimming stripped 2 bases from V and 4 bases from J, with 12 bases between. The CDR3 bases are TGTGCCAGCAGTTTAAGTTACAGTACAAATCAGCCCCAGCATTAT. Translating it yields CASSLSYSTNQPQHY.

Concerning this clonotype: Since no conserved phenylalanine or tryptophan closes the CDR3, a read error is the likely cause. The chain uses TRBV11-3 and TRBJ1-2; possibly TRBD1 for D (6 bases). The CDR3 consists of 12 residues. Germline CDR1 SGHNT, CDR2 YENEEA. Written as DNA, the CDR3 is TGTGCAAGCAGCTTCGGGGGGCTTGGCTACACCTTA. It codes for CASSFGGLGYTL.

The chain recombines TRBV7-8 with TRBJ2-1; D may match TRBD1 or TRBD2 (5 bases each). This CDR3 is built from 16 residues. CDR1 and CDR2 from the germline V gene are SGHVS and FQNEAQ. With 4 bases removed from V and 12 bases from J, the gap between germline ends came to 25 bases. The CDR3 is CASSSDFITGLDGQFF. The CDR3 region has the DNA TGTGCCAGCAGCTCGGACTTTATTACGGGGCTCGATGGGCAGTTCTTC.

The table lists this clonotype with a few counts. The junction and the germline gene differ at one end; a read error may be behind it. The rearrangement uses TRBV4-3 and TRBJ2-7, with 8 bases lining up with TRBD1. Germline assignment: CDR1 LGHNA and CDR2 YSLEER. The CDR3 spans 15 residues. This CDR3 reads CASSQDRWTGWEQYF. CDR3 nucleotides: TGCGCTAGCAGCCAAGATCGATGGACAGGGTGGGAGCAGTACTTC.

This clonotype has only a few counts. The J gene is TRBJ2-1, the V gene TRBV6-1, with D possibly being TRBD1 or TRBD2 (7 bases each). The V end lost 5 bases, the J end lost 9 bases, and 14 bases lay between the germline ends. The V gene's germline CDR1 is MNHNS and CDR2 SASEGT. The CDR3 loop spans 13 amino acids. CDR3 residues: CASSSRGGVEQFF. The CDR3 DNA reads TGTGCCAGCAGTTCCAGGGGGGGGGTTGAGCAGTTCTTC.

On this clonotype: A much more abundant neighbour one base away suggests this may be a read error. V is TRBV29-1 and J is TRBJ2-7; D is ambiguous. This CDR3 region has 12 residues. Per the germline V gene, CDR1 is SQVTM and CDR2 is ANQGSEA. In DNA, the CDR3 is TGCAGCATTGAAGAAAAATTCCACGAGCAGTACTTC. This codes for CSIEEKFHEQYF.

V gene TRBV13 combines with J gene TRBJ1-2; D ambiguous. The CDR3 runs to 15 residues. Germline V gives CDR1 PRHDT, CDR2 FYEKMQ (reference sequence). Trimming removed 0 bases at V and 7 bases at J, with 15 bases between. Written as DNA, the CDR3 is TGTGCCAGCAGCTTAGGCACGTTAAGCATTGTTGGCTACACCTTC. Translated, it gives CASSLGTLSIVGYTF.

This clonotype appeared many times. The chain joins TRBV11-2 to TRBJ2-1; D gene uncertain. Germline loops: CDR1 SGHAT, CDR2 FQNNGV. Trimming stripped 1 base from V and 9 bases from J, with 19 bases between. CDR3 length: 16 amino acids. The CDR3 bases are TGTGCCAGCAGCTTAGGGCTGGGTAGTCAGGTGGGTGAGCAGTTCTTC. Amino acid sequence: CASSLGLGSQVGEQFF.

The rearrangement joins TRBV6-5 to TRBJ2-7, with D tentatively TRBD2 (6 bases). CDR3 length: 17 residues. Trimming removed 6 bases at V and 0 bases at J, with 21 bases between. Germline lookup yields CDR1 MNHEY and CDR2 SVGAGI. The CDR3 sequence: CASSTTSSSVISYEQYF. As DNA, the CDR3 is TGTGCCAGCAGCACGACCTCTTCTAGCGTGATCTCCTACGAGCAGTACTTC.

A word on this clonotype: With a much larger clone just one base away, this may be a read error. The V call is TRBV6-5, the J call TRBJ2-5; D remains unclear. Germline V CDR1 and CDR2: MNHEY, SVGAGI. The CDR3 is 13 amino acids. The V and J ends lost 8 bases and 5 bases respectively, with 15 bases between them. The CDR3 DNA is TGTGCCAGCGGTTCCAGAGTTCGTGAGACCCAGTACTTC. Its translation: CASGSRVRETQYF.

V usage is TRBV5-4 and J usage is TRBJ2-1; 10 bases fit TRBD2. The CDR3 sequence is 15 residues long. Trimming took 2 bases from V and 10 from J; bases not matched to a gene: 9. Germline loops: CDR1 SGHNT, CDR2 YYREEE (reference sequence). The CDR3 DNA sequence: TGTGCCAGCAGCTTAGCGGGAGGGTTATCAGGGGAGCAGTTCTTC. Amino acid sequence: CASSLAGGLSGEQFF.

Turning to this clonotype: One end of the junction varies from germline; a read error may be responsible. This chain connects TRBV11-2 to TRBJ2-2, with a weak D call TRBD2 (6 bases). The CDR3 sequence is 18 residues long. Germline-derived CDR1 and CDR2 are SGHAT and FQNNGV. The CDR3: CASSSLAGAGTYTGELFF. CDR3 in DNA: TGTGCCAGCAGCTCCTTAGCCGGGGCCGGGACTTACACAGGGGAGCTGTTTTTT.

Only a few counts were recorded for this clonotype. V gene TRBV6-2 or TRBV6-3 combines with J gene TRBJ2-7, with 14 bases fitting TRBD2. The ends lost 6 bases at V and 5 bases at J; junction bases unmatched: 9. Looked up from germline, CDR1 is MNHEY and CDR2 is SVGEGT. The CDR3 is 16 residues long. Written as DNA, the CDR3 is TGTGCCAGCAGGGAATGGACTAGCGGGAGGTCGGACGAGCAGTACTTC. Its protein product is CASREWTSGRSDEQYF.

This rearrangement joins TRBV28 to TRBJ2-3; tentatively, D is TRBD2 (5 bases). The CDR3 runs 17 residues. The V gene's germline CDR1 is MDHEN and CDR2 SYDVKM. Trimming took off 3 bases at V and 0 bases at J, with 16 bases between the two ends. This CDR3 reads CASSFGEGLWSTDTQYF. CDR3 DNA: TGTGCCAGCAGTTTCGGGGAAGGCCTGTGGAGCACAGATACGCAGTATTTT.

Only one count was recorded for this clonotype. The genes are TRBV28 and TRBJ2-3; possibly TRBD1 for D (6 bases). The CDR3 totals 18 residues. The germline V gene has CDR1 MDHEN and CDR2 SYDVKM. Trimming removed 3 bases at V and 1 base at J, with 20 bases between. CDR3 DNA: TGTGCCAGCAGTTTCACCAGCAGTTGGGGGCTAGGCACAGATACGCAGTATTTT. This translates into CASSFTSSWGLGTDTQYF.

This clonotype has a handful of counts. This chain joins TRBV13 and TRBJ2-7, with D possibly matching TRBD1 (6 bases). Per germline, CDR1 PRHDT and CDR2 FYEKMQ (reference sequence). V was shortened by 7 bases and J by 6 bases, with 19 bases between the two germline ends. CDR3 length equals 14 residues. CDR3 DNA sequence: TGTGCCAGCACAAGGAGACAGGCCCCGTCCGAGCAGTACTTC. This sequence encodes CASTRRQAPSEQYF.